This TCR beta chain was found in a study of regulatory T cells in long-lasting Graves disease. This clonotype was observed at least ten times. Time point indicated: persistent/refractory GD, antithyroid drugs over 5 years with positive TRAb. PBMCs provided the RNA from which the TCR library was made. CDR3-region Arm-PCR and iRepertoire HTBI primers produced the TCR beta libraries. Each CDR3 protein gets one entry after TCRdb re-called the multiplex PCR reads with MiXCR. The repertoire holds 450,000 or so distinct CDR3 sequences, with less than 25% as singletons. There are 18 residues in the CDR3. Per the germline V gene, CDR1 is MDHEN and CDR2 is SYDVKM. With 6 bases removed from V and 1 base from J, the gap between germline ends came to 24 bases.

The specimen was peripheral blood mononuclear cells (PBMCs), collected when the disease was refractory, from a patient treated with antithyroid drugs. The gene calls are TRBV28 and TRBJ1-1, with D possibly being TRBD1 (6 bases). The source is a female donor with Graves disease. The CDR3 sequence: CASSDPVTGYFENTEAFF. In DNA form, the CDR3 reads TGTGCCAGCAGCGATCCTGTGACAGGCTACTTTGAGAACACTGAAGCTTTCTTT.